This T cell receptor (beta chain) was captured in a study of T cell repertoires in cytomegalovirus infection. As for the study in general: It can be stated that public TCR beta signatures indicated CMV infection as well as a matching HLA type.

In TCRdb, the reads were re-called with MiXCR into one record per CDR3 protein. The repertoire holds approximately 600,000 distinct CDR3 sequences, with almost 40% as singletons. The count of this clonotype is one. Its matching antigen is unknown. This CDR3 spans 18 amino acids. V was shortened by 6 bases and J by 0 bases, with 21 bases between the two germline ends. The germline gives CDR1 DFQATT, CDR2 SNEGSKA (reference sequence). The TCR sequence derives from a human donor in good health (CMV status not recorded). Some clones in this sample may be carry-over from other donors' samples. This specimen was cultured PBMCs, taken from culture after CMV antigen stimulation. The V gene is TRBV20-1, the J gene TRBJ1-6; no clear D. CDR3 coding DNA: TGCAGTGCCGCGAAAGGGCGAGACATAAGCTCCTATAATTCACCCCTCCACTTT. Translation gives CSAAKGRDISSYNSPLHF.